The 10 T cell receptor beta chains below all came from one sample that was sequenced in a study of OX40 agonist ivuxolimab in advanced cancers. TCRdb keeps only in-frame clones here, not all; method: immunoSEQ multiplex PCR. The repertoire has approximately 160,000 clones, roughly 92% of them found once; the top ten carry under 0.4%. The sample here was CD4+ or CD8+ T cells sorted from blood, taken in a trial of the OX40 agonist ivuxolimab. The origin of the receptors is an adult with an advanced solid tumor such as melanoma, head and neck, liver or kidney cancer.

This chain links TRBV28 with TRBJ2-7; 11 nucleotides align to TRBD2. Per germline, CDR1 MDHEN and CDR2 SYDVKM. This CDR3 is 16 amino acids long. With V trimmed by 3 bases and J by 1 base, 5 bases remained unmatched. In nucleotides, the CDR3 is TGTGCCAGCAGTTTCGGGGGGACTAGCGGTTCCTACGAGCAGTACTTC. Protein: CASSFGGTSGSYEQYF.

J is TRBJ2-7 and V is TRBV11-2, with 8 positions matching TRBD1. V was pared by 8 bases and J by 0 bases, with 6 bases of the junction left unmatched. This CDR3 comprises 14 residues. Per the germline V gene, CDR1 is SGHAT and CDR2 is FQNNGV. The CDR3 loop reads CASGGTGSSYEQYF. The CDR3 DNA sequence: TGTGCCAGCGGGGGGACAGGTAGCTCCTACGAGCAGTACTTC.

The chain links TRBV30 to TRBJ1-1, with 11 nucleotides matching TRBD1. This CDR3 is 13 amino acids long. V lost 5 bases and J lost 14; bases outside the gene matches: 13. CDR1 is GTSNPN, CDR2 SVGIG, per germline (reference sequence). CDR3 protein: CAWRGQGARGAFF. The CDR3 bases are TGTGCCTGGCGCGGACAGGGGGCCCGGGGCGCCTTCTTT.

This clone showed up just a few times. The chain joins TRBV9 to TRBJ1-4; D perhaps matches TRBD1 (6 bases). Looked up from germline, CDR1 is SGDLS and CDR2 is YYNGEE. This CDR3 has 14 amino acids. V lost 3 bases and J 8 bases, leaving 14 bases between the germline ends. CDR3 amino acids: CASSDREGKEKLFF. The DNA for the CDR3 is TGTGCCAGCAGCGACAGGGAGGGAAAAGAAAAACTGTTTTTT.

The J gene is TRBJ2-7, the V gene TRBV6-5, with 10 bases lining up with TRBD1. From germline, CDR1 is MNHEY and CDR2 SVGAGI. V trimming: 5 bases; J trimming: 4 bases; junction bases outside the gene matches: 5. CDR3 size: 14 residues. For the CDR3, the DNA is TGTGCCAGCAGTAGGAGACAGGGGGCATACGAGCAGTACTTC. It yields the protein CASSRRQGAYEQYF.

This chain uses TRBV6-1 with TRBJ1-5; D is possibly TRBD1 (5 bases). This CDR3 is 14 amino acids long. Germline V gene data show CDR1 as MNHNS and CDR2 as SASEGT. V was clipped by 4 bases and J by 2 bases, with 9 bases between them. Here the CDR3 DNA reads TGTGCCAGCAGTGTCGGGGGGGGCAATCAGCCCCAGCATTTT. Protein sequence: CASSVGGGNQPQHF.

V is TRBV6-4 and J is TRBJ1-2; 7 bases match TRBD1. CDR1 is MRHNA, CDR2 SNTAGT, per germline. The CDR3 extends over 17 amino acids. V was clipped by 2 bases and J by 8 bases; unmatched bases: 17. The CDR3 loop reads CASSDTQLQGLFGGYTF. The CDR3 DNA follows: TGTGCCAGCAGTGACACCCAACTACAGGGGCTCTTCGGGGGCTACACCTTC.

The chain recombines TRBV28 with TRBJ1-2; D might be TRBD1 (6 bases). Germline V lookup: CDR1 MDHEN, CDR2 SYDVKM. Trimming took off 6 bases at V and 10 bases at J, with 24 bases between the two ends. The CDR3 extends over 15 amino acids. CDR3 in amino acids: CASSSPGGAASFYTF. The CDR3 coding sequence is TGTGCCAGCAGCAGCCCCGGGGGGGCCGCCTCTTTCTACACCTTC.

V gene TRBV7-2 combines with J gene TRBJ1-2, with D perhaps matching TRBD1 (6 bases). The CDR3 is made up of 15 amino acids. Germline values: CDR1 SGHTA, CDR2 FQGNSA. V lost 3 bases and J 2 bases, leaving 13 bases between the germline ends. The CDR3 sequence: CASSFMTGVNYGYTF. The CDR3 DNA reads as TGTGCCAGCAGCTTCATGACAGGAGTGAACTATGGCTACACCTTC.

The chain carries TRBV6-5 and TRBJ2-7; possibly TRBD1 for D (6 bases). The CDR3 length is 15 residues. Trimming removed 0 bases from V and 3 bases from J, with 12 bases in between. Germline CDR1 is MNHEY and CDR2 is SVGAGI. This CDR3 is CASSYSKQGDYEQYF. CDR3 bases: TGTGCCAGCAGTTACTCAAAACAGGGAGACTACGAGCAGTACTTC.